This is a list of T cell receptor beta chains from one sample in a study of T cell responses to AZD1222 COVID-19 vaccine. Clones were sequenced by immunoSEQ multiplex PCR, and TCRdb holds only the in-frame ones, with some missing. The table shows 45,000 to 60,000 clones, with roughly nine tenths occurring only once. The material sequenced was peripheral blood, taken on day 0 of AZD1222 vaccination. These receptors all stem from an adult in good health. Both conserved end residues are part of each CDR3. The order of the fields is J gene, V gene, clone size, D gene, CDR3 protein, CDR3 DNA. D genes are given only for firm matches. Clone size appears in some rows only: once, few, many, or a class for an expanded clone.

j_gene: TRBJ2-1
v_gene: TRBV10-2
abundance: -
d_gene: TRBD2
CDR3aa: CASSEASGVRYNEQFF
CDR3nt: TGCGCCAGCAGTGAGGCTAGCGGAGTTAGGTACAATGAGCAGTTCTTC

j_gene: TRBJ2-1
v_gene: TRBV19
abundance: once
d_gene: TRBD2
CDR3aa: CASSNGLAGGNVYSYNEQFF
CDR3nt: TGTGCCAGTAGTAATGGACTAGCGGGAGGCAATGTTTATTCCTACAATGAGCAGTTCTTC

j_gene: TRBJ2-7
v_gene: TRBV7-9
abundance: -
d_gene: TRBD2
CDR3aa: CASSLGGGRGYEQYF
CDR3nt: TGTGCCAGCAGCTTAGGAGGCGGGAGGGGATACGAGCAGTACTTC

j_gene: TRBJ2-2
v_gene: TRBV2
abundance: -
d_gene: TRBD2
CDR3aa: CASSEVGLAGTNTGELFF
CDR3nt: TGTGCCAGCAGTGAAGTCGGGCTAGCGGGGACGAACACCGGGGAGCTGTTTTTT

j_gene: TRBJ1-6
v_gene: TRBV5-4
abundance: -
d_gene: TRBD1
CDR3aa: CASSLGQINNSPLHF
CDR3nt: TGTGCCAGCAGTTTGGGACAGATTAATAATTCACCCCTCCACTTT

j_gene: TRBJ2-6
v_gene: TRBV28
abundance: -
d_gene: -
CDR3aa: CASRGVLSSGANVLTF
CDR3nt: TGTGCCAGCAGGGGGGTTTTAAGCTCTGGGGCCAACGTCCTGACTTTC

j_gene: TRBJ2-5
v_gene: TRBV5-1
abundance: -
d_gene: TRBD1
CDR3aa: CASSPRDRQETQYF
CDR3nt: TGCGCCAGCAGCCCCCGGGACAGGCAAGAGACCCAGTACTTC

j_gene: TRBJ1-1
v_gene: TRBV19
abundance: -
d_gene: TRBD1
CDR3aa: CASSPGQANTEAFF
CDR3nt: TGTGCCAGTAGTCCGGGACAGGCCAACACTGAAGCTTTCTTT

j_gene: TRBJ2-2
v_gene: TRBV24-1
abundance: -
d_gene: -
CDR3aa: CATSVGAGTGELFF
CDR3nt: TGTGCCACCAGTGTGGGGGCGGGGACCGGGGAGCTGTTTTTT

j_gene: TRBJ2-5
v_gene: TRBV7-8
abundance: -
d_gene: -
CDR3aa: CASTSSWETQYF
CDR3nt: TGTGCCAGCACCTCATCGTGGGAGACCCAGTACTTC

j_gene: TRBJ2-1
v_gene: TRBV14
abundance: -
d_gene: -
CDR3aa: CASSETRARLSYNEQFF
CDR3nt: TGTGCCAGCAGCGAAACGCGGGCAAGGCTTTCCTACAATGAGCAGTTCTTC

j_gene: TRBJ1-3
v_gene: TRBV5-8
abundance: -
d_gene: -
CDR3aa: CASSLVGSSSGNTIYF
CDR3nt: TGTGCCAGCAGCTTGGTGGGGAGTAGCTCTGGAAACACCATATATTTT

j_gene: TRBJ1-5
v_gene: TRBV3-1/TRBV3-2
abundance: -
d_gene: -
CDR3aa: CASSQVGDQPQHF
CDR3nt: TGTGCCAGCAGCCAAGTAGGGGATCAGCCCCAGCATTTT

j_gene: TRBJ2-1
v_gene: TRBV19
abundance: -
d_gene: TRBD1
CDR3aa: CATSSTGTGGYNEQFF
CDR3nt: TGTGCCACCTCATCGACCGGGACAGGGGGCTACAATGAGCAGTTCTTC

j_gene: TRBJ2-1
v_gene: TRBV9
abundance: few
d_gene: TRBD2
CDR3aa: CASSVALAGYNEQFF
CDR3nt: TGTGCCAGCAGCGTAGCCCTAGCGGGATACAATGAGCAGTTCTTC

j_gene: TRBJ2-2
v_gene: TRBV7-9
abundance: -
d_gene: TRBD2
CDR3aa: CASSLLPGGATGELFF
CDR3nt: TGTGCCAGCAGCTTACTCCCGGGAGGGGCCACCGGGGAGCTGTTTTTT

j_gene: TRBJ1-1
v_gene: TRBV19
abundance: -
d_gene: -
CDR3aa: CASTPVRGALQKNTEAFF
CDR3nt: TGTGCCAGTACCCCGGTGAGGGGGGCCCTCCAAAAGAACACTGAAGCTTTCTTT

j_gene: TRBJ2-7
v_gene: TRBV7-7
abundance: -
d_gene: TRBD1
CDR3aa: CASSPGTGPDEQYF
CDR3nt: TGTGCTAGCAGCCCGGGGACAGGCCCCGACGAGCAGTACTTC

j_gene: TRBJ1-2
v_gene: TRBV5-8
abundance: -
d_gene: -
CDR3aa: CASSLSSGVVYGYTF
CDR3nt: TGTGCCAGCAGCTTGAGTTCCGGGGTTGTCTATGGCTACACCTTC

j_gene: TRBJ2-2
v_gene: TRBV3-1/TRBV3-2
abundance: -
d_gene: TRBD2
CDR3aa: CASSPGLAGYNTGELFF
CDR3nt: TGTGCCAGCAGCCCGGGACTAGCGGGTTACAACACCGGGGAGCTGTTTTTT

j_gene: TRBJ2-1
v_gene: TRBV19
abundance: -
d_gene: -
CDR3aa: CASRTGRLGSYNEQFF
CDR3nt: TGTGCCAGTAGGACAGGAAGGTTGGGCTCCTACAATGAGCAGTTCTTC

j_gene: TRBJ2-7
v_gene: TRBV12-3/TRBV12-4
abundance: -
d_gene: TRBD1
CDR3aa: CASSPGQTYEQYF
CDR3nt: TGTGCCAGCAGCCCGGGACAGACCTACGAGCAGTACTTC

j_gene: TRBJ1-1
v_gene: TRBV14
abundance: -
d_gene: TRBD1
CDR3aa: CASSQFLGTGGDEAFF
CDR3nt: TGTGCCAGCAGCCAATTCCTCGGGACAGGGGGCGACGAAGCTTTCTTT

j_gene: TRBJ1-2
v_gene: TRBV29-1
abundance: once
d_gene: -
CDR3aa: CSVGTAPNYGYTF
CDR3nt: TGCAGCGTTGGGACAGCCCCTAACTATGGCTACACCTTC

j_gene: TRBJ2-6
v_gene: TRBV28
abundance: once
d_gene: -
CDR3aa: CASRSLRVGANVLTF
CDR3nt: TGTGCCAGCCGATCCCTCAGGGTCGGGGCCAACGTCCTGACTTTC

j_gene: TRBJ2-1
v_gene: TRBV3-1/TRBV3-2
abundance: -
d_gene: -
CDR3aa: CASSQDWNSYNEQFF
CDR3nt: TGTGCCAGCAGCCAAGACTGGAACTCCTACAATGAGCAGTTCTTC

j_gene: TRBJ2-1
v_gene: TRBV27
abundance: -
d_gene: -
CDR3aa: CASSPPRLAEINEQFF
CDR3nt: TGTGCCAGCAGCCCACCGCGTCTAGCTGAAATCAATGAGCAGTTCTTC

j_gene: TRBJ2-1
v_gene: TRBV23-1
abundance: -
d_gene: TRBD2
CDR3aa: CASSRGTSGRDEQFF
CDR3nt: TGCGCCAGCAGTCGGGGGACTAGCGGGAGAGATGAGCAGTTCTTC

j_gene: TRBJ2-3
v_gene: TRBV7-2
abundance: few
d_gene: TRBD2
CDR3aa: CASSFSGLAGVTDTQYF
CDR3nt: TGTGCCAGCAGCTTTTCCGGACTAGCGGGAGTGACAGATACGCAGTATTTT

j_gene: TRBJ2-5
v_gene: TRBV19
abundance: -
d_gene: -
CDR3aa: CASSSGQGLGGETQYF
CDR3nt: TGTGCCAGTAGTTCCGGCCAGGGTTTGGGGGGAGAGACCCAGTACTTC

j_gene: TRBJ2-1
v_gene: TRBV11-2
abundance: -
d_gene: -
CDR3aa: CASSYGWGADEQFF
CDR3nt: TGTGCCAGCAGCTACGGGTGGGGGGCGGATGAGCAGTTCTTC

j_gene: TRBJ2-3
v_gene: TRBV30
abundance: -
d_gene: -
CDR3aa: CAWSVREIFTDTQYF
CDR3nt: TGTGCCTGGAGTGTACGGGAAATTTTTACAGATACGCAGTATTTT

j_gene: TRBJ2-7
v_gene: TRBV29-1
abundance: -
d_gene: TRBD1
CDR3aa: CSVGDRGYYEQYF
CDR3nt: TGCAGCGTAGGAGACAGGGGGTACTACGAGCAGTACTTC

j_gene: TRBJ2-3
v_gene: TRBV5-1
abundance: -
d_gene: -
CDR3aa: CASSLTDSTDTQYF
CDR3nt: TGCGCCAGCAGCTTGACGGACTCCACAGATACGCAGTATTTT

j_gene: TRBJ2-1
v_gene: TRBV5-1
abundance: -
d_gene: TRBD2
CDR3aa: CASTPSGSYNEQFF
CDR3nt: TGCGCCAGCACCCCTAGCGGCTCCTACAATGAGCAGTTCTTC

j_gene: TRBJ1-5
v_gene: TRBV7-8
abundance: -
d_gene: -
CDR3aa: CASSLDGVGNQPQHF
CDR3nt: TGTGCCAGCAGCTTAGATGGGGTGGGCAATCAGCCCCAGCATTTT

j_gene: TRBJ2-1
v_gene: TRBV2
abundance: -
d_gene: -
CDR3aa: CASSDNSAFNEQFF
CDR3nt: TGTGCCAGCAGTGACAATTCGGCTTTCAATGAGCAGTTCTTC

j_gene: TRBJ1-2
v_gene: TRBV6-1
abundance: -
d_gene: -
CDR3aa: CASSEAMKNYGYTF
CDR3nt: TGTGCCAGCAGTGAAGCGATGAAAAACTATGGCTACACCTTC

j_gene: TRBJ2-7
v_gene: TRBV2
abundance: -
d_gene: TRBD2
CDR3aa: CASSEKAASGSSSYEQYF
CDR3nt: TGTGCCAGCAGTGAAAAGGCGGCTAGCGGGAGCAGCTCCTACGAGCAGTACTTC

j_gene: TRBJ2-3
v_gene: TRBV7-3
abundance: -
d_gene: TRBD2
CDR3aa: CASSSLAGGADTQYF
CDR3nt: TGTGCCAGCAGCTCACTAGCGGGAGGGGCAGATACGCAGTATTTT

j_gene: TRBJ2-3
v_gene: TRBV5-4
abundance: -
d_gene: TRBD2
CDR3aa: CASSLDSASGRNYVGDTQYF
CDR3nt: TGTGCCAGCAGCTTGGATTCGGCTAGCGGGAGGAATTACGTAGGCGATACGCAGTATTTT

j_gene: TRBJ2-2
v_gene: TRBV5-1
abundance: -
d_gene: TRBD1
CDR3aa: CASSRGLSPGELFF
CDR3nt: TGCGCCAGCAGCAGGGGGCTCAGTCCCGGGGAGCTGTTTTTT

j_gene: TRBJ2-1
v_gene: TRBV19
abundance: -
d_gene: -
CDR3aa: CASSMLPSSYNEQFF
CDR3nt: TGTGCCAGTAGTATGCTCCCGAGCTCCTACAATGAGCAGTTCTTC

j_gene: TRBJ2-5
v_gene: TRBV3-1/TRBV3-2
abundance: -
d_gene: TRBD2
CDR3aa: CASSQRGLAPKETQYF
CDR3nt: TGTGCCAGCAGCCAAAGAGGACTAGCCCCAAAAGAGACCCAGTACTTC

j_gene: TRBJ1-6
v_gene: TRBV30
abundance: -
d_gene: -
CDR3aa: CAWSIQYSPLHF
CDR3nt: TGTGCCTGGAGCATTCAGTATTCACCCCTCCACTTT

j_gene: TRBJ1-4
v_gene: TRBV5-4
abundance: -
d_gene: -
CDR3aa: CASSVQAGVNEKLFF
CDR3nt: TGTGCCAGCAGCGTACAGGCAGGGGTCAATGAAAAACTGTTTTTT

j_gene: TRBJ1-1
v_gene: TRBV28
abundance: -
d_gene: TRBD1
CDR3aa: CASSLTGGGTEAFF
CDR3nt: TGTGCCAGCAGCTTGACAGGGGGGGGGACTGAAGCTTTCTTT

j_gene: TRBJ1-4
v_gene: TRBV7-8
abundance: once
d_gene: TRBD1
CDR3aa: CASSFDRGSANEKLFF
CDR3nt: TGTGCCAGCAGCTTCGACAGGGGATCAGCTAATGAAAAACTGTTTTTT

j_gene: TRBJ1-5
v_gene: TRBV27
abundance: -
d_gene: -
CDR3aa: CASSLTGALGGNQPQHF
CDR3nt: TGTGCCAGCAGTCTAACAGGCGCCCTTGGGGGCAATCAGCCCCAGCATTTT

j_gene: TRBJ1-5
v_gene: TRBV2
abundance: -
d_gene: -
CDR3aa: CASSDLKDRGNQPQHF
CDR3nt: TGTGCCAGCAGTGATTTGAAGGACCGGGGCAATCAGCCCCAGCATTTT

j_gene: TRBJ2-7
v_gene: TRBV27
abundance: -
d_gene: TRBD2
CDR3aa: CASSLAAGVGEQYF
CDR3nt: TGTGCCAGCAGTTTGGCAGCGGGAGTAGGCGAGCAGTACTTC

j_gene: TRBJ2-7
v_gene: TRBV11-2
abundance: -
d_gene: -
CDR3aa: CASSSLGRVSYEQYF
CDR3nt: TGTGCCAGCAGCTCCTTGGGGCGGGTCTCCTACGAGCAGTACTTC

j_gene: TRBJ2-7
v_gene: TRBV9
abundance: -
d_gene: TRBD2
CDR3aa: CASSPPLGLAGVDEQYF
CDR3nt: TGTGCCAGCAGCCCTCCCCTTGGTCTAGCGGGAGTCGACGAGCAGTACTTC

j_gene: TRBJ1-2
v_gene: TRBV5-1
abundance: -
d_gene: -
CDR3aa: CASSLAGTGGYTF
CDR3nt: TGCGCCAGCAGCTTGGCAGGGACGGGTGGCTACACCTTC

j_gene: TRBJ2-1
v_gene: TRBV24-1
abundance: -
d_gene: TRBD2
CDR3aa: CATSGPAGVNEQFF
CDR3nt: TGTGCCACCAGTGGCCCAGCGGGAGTAAATGAGCAGTTCTTC

j_gene: TRBJ2-7
v_gene: TRBV10-3
abundance: -
d_gene: TRBD1
CDR3aa: CAIRGDSLSEQYF
CDR3nt: TGTGCCATCAGGGGGGACAGCCTCTCCGAGCAGTACTTC

j_gene: TRBJ1-2
v_gene: TRBV7-9
abundance: once
d_gene: TRBD1
CDR3aa: CASSSGTEPYGYTF
CDR3nt: TGTGCCAGCAGCTCCGGGACAGAACCCTATGGCTACACCTTC